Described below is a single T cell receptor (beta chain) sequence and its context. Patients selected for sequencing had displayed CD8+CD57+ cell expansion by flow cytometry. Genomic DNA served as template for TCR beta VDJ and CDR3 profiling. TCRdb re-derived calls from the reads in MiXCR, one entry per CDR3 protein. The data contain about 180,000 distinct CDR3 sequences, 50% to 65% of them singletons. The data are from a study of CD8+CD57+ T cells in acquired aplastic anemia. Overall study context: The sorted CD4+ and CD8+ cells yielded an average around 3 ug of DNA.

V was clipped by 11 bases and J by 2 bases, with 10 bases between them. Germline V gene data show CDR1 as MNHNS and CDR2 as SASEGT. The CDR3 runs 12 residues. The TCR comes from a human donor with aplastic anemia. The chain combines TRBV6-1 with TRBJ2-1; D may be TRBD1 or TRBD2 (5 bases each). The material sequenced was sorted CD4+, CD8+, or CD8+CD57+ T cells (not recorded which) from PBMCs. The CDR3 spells CAAREPYNEQFF. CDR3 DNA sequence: TGTGCCGCCAGGGAGCCCTACAATGAGCAGTTCTTC.